Below are 25 T cell receptor beta chains sequenced from a single sample in a study of OX40 agonist ivuxolimab in advanced cancers. Library preparation was by the immunoSEQ multiplex PCR assay. The immuneACCESS repertoire file appears here via TCRdb, limited to in-frame rearrangements. These files lack a portion of the clones; in checked studies, under half of the deficit traces to unresolved V genes, and the cause of the others is not known. The sample table contains just over 95,000 clones; only one count was recorded for roughly 90% of them. The ten largest account for just over 0.15% of the sample. This material consisted of CD4+ or CD8+ T cells sorted from blood, taken in a trial of the OX40 agonist ivuxolimab. These receptors were obtained from an adult with an advanced solid tumor such as melanoma, head and neck, liver or kidney cancer.

This chain joins TRBV5-1 and TRBJ2-3, with 11 bases fitting TRBD2. J lost 2 bases, V lost 4 bases, and 12 bases had no gene match. The CDR3 is 18 residues long. CDR1 is SGHRS and CDR2 is YFSETQ in the germline V gene. CDR3 sequence: CASSPRPTSGGPTDTQYF. The CDR3 DNA follows: TGCGCCAGCAGCCCGCGACCTACTAGCGGGGGTCCCACAGATACGCAGTATTTT.

This clone has a handful of counts. V usage is TRBV18 and J usage is TRBJ1-2; D is perhaps TRBD1 (5 bases). The CDR3 is 14 amino acids. The V and J ends lost 2 bases and 6 bases respectively, with 13 bases between them. Germline V gene data show CDR1 as KGHSH and CDR2 as LQKENI. The CDR3 here is CASSPGTARDGYTF. The CDR3 DNA reads as TGTGCCAGCTCACCAGGTACAGCCAGGGATGGCTACACCTTC.

The chain couples TRBV6-5 to TRBJ2-3; D possibly uses TRBD1 or TRBD2 (6 bases each). The CDR3 extends over 14 amino acids. V was trimmed by 7 bases and J by 2 bases, leaving 13 bases between them. Germline V CDR1 and CDR2: MNHEY, SVGAGI. The CDR3 DNA follows: TGTGCCAGCACTGATGGGGGGCCCACAGATACGCAGTATTTT. It codes for CASTDGGPTDTQYF.

The rearrangement links TRBV29-1 to TRBJ2-5, with D possibly matching TRBD1 (5 bases). V shed 6 bases and J shed 1 base, with 12 bases lying between them. The CDR3 is 13 residues long. Germline CDR1 is SQVTM and CDR2 is ANQGSEA. CDR3 sequence: CSVVFRAQETQYF. The CDR3 DNA is TGCAGCGTGGTGTTCAGGGCCCAAGAGACCCAGTACTTC.

The chain uses TRBV6-5 and TRBJ2-7; TRBD2 is a possible D gene (6 bases). The CDR3 is 14 residues long. Germline V gene data show CDR1 as MNHEY and CDR2 as SVGAGI. With 2 bases removed from V and 7 bases from J, the gap between germline ends came to 15 bases. The CDR3 loop is CASSYANPLAEQYF. As DNA, the CDR3 is TGTGCCAGCAGTTACGCGAACCCCCTAGCGGAGCAGTACTTC.

The chain links TRBV7-9 to TRBJ2-2, with D hard to call. Looked up from germline, CDR1 is SEHNR and CDR2 is FQNEAQ (reference sequence). The CDR3 is 13 amino acids. V was cut by 0 bases and J by 5 bases, with 4 bases left in between. Here the CDR3 reads CASSLALTGELFF. In nucleotides, the CDR3 is TGTGCCAGCAGCTTAGCCCTAACCGGGGAGCTGTTTTTT. The full variable domain, with the rest looked up from reference TRBV7-9 and TRBJ2-2, is DTGVSQNPRHKITKRGQNVTFRCDPISEHNRLYWYRQTLGQGPEFLTYFQNEAQLEKSRLLSDRFSAERPKGSFSTLEIQRTEQGDSAMYLCASSLALTGELFFGEGSRLTVL.

V is TRBV12-5 and J is TRBJ1-1; TRBD1 agrees at 9 bases. Looked up from germline, CDR1 is LGHNT and CDR2 is FRNRAP. The ends lost 2 bases at V and 4 bases at J; junction bases unmatched: 8. The CDR3 is 16 amino acids. CDR3 protein: CASGLMRTGGVTEAFF. In DNA, the CDR3 is TGTGCTAGTGGTTTGATGCGAACAGGGGGCGTCACTGAAGCTTTCTTT.

This rearrangement joins TRBV4-1 to TRBJ1-3; D is undetermined. This CDR3 has 14 residues. CDR1 is MGHRA and CDR2 is YSYEKL in the germline V gene. Trimming cost V 2 bases and J 1 base, with 6 bases left between them. CDR3 residues: CASSQTRSGNTIYF. CDR3 nucleotide sequence: TGCGCCAGCAGCCAAACAAGATCTGGAAACACCATATATTTT.

The genes are TRBV30 and TRBJ1-2; no definite D call. The germline V and J ends were trimmed by 3 bases and 5 bases, with 10 bases remaining between them. There are 12 residues in the CDR3. Per germline, CDR1 GTSNPN and CDR2 SVGIG (reference sequence). The CDR3: CAWRDLRYGYTF. CDR3 nucleotides: TGTGCCTGGAGGGACCTGAGGTATGGCTACACCTTC.

This chain uses TRBV21-1 with TRBJ1-4. TRBV21-1 is labeled a pseudogene. The CDR3 is 17 amino acids. The CDR3 loop reads CASSKNPLPKANEKLFF. CDR3 bases: TGTGCCAGCAGCAAAAATCCTCTCCCGAAGGCTAATGAAAAACTGTTTTTT.

The chain combines TRBV28 with TRBJ2-3, with D perhaps matching TRBD1 or TRBD2 (6 bases each). This CDR3 has 14 residues. Looked up from germline, CDR1 is MDHEN and CDR2 is SYDVKM. The V gene lost 6 bases and the J gene lost 7 bases, with 17 bases spanning the gap. The CDR3 reads CASSPGAILNTQYF. CDR3 nucleotide sequence: TGTGCCAGCAGCCCGGGGGCCATCTTAAATACGCAGTATTTT.

This clone was seen only once. The J gene is TRBJ2-3, the V gene TRBV9; D unresolved. The germline V gene has CDR1 SGDLS and CDR2 YYNGEE. The CDR3 covers 14 residues. V gave up 0 bases and J gave up 6 bases, with 11 bases separating them. CDR3 sequence (DNA): TGTGCCAGCAGCGTAGTAGGTAGCCAGGATACGCAGTATTTT. Amino acids: CASSVVGSQDTQYF.

The chain has TRBV5-1 and TRBJ2-1; weak D call: TRBD2 (6 bases). V dropped 4 bases and J dropped 1 base, with 15 bases sitting between them. Germline-derived CDR1 and CDR2 are SGHRS and YFSETQ. This CDR3 contains 16 residues. CDR3: CASSLGLTPSYNEQFF. CDR3 nucleotides: TGCGCCAGCAGCCTGGGACTCACACCTTCCTACAATGAGCAGTTCTTC.

This chain links TRBV27 with TRBJ2-7, with 10 positions matching TRBD2. With V trimmed by 4 bases and J by 3 bases, 0 bases remained unmatched. From germline, CDR1 is MNHEY and CDR2 SMNVEV (reference sequence). The CDR3 is 13 amino acids. The CDR3 coding sequence is TGTGCCAGCAGTTGGACTAGCGGCTACGAGCAGTACTTC. Its translation: CASSWTSGYEQYF.

V usage is TRBV2 and J usage is TRBJ2-3; 12 nucleotides line up with TRBD2. CDR1 SNHLY and CDR2 FYNNEI come from the germline V gene. J gave up 4 bases and V 7 bases, and 15 bases lay outside the gene matches. The CDR3 runs 18 residues. The CDR3 DNA is TGTGCCAGCAAGTGGCTAGCGGGAGGGCCTGGGGTACCAGATACGCAGTATTTT. Amino acids: CASKWLAGGPGVPDTQYF.

The gene calls are TRBV28 and TRBJ1-2; 10 positions agree with TRBD1. This CDR3 contains 14 residues. The trim removed 8 bases at V and 2 bases at J, leaving 5 bases unmatched. Germline V gene lookup returns CDR1 MDHEN and CDR2 SYDVKM. DNA of the CDR3: TGTGCCAGCCGGGACAGGGGCCCAAACTATGGCTACACCTTC. Its protein is CASRDRGPNYGYTF.

V and J are TRBV5-1 and TRBJ1-3, with D uncertain. With 0 bases removed from V and 0 bases from J, the gap between germline ends came to 13 bases. Germline V gives CDR1 SGHRS, CDR2 YFSETQ. This CDR3 contains 17 residues. The CDR3 nucleotides read TGCGCCAGCAGCTTGGCTGGGGTCGGAGTCTCTGGAAACACCATATATTTT. This sequence encodes CASSLAGVGVSGNTIYF.

The V and J genes are TRBV11-1 and TRBJ2-1; 14 nucleotides agree with TRBD2. Germline loops: CDR1 SGHAT, CDR2 FQDESV (reference sequence). The CDR3 is made up of 17 amino acids. Unmatched junction bases numbered 4, after V lost 1 base and J lost 5 bases. The DNA for the CDR3 is TGTGCCAGCAGCTTAGTGGGACTAGCGGGAGTGGACAATGAGCAGTTCTTC. This sequence encodes CASSLVGLAGVDNEQFF.

The chain is built from TRBV2 and TRBJ2-2; the D gene is possibly TRBD2 (6 bases). The CDR3 spans 16 residues. The germline V gene has CDR1 SNHLY and CDR2 FYNNEI. Trimming shortened V by 3 bases and J by 4 bases, and 15 bases separated the two germline ends. The CDR3 loop reads CASSESGGMGTGELFF. As DNA, the CDR3 is TGTGCCAGCAGTGAGAGTGGAGGGATGGGCACCGGGGAGCTGTTTTTT.

This clone was recorded only once. The CDR3 spells CASSSITGVNSPLHF. CDR3 coding DNA: TGTGCCAGCAGCTCTATAACAGGGGTTAATTCACCCCTCCACTTT. The V gene is TRBV5-5, the J gene TRBJ1-6; 7 positions agree with TRBD1. The junction had 6 bases not matched to a gene; V was cut back by 3 bases and J by 6 bases. The CDR3 covers 15 residues. Looked up from germline, CDR1 is SGHKS and CDR2 is YYEKEE (reference sequence).

The chain links TRBV5-1 to TRBJ1-6; perhaps TRBD1 as D (6 bases). The CDR3 runs to 14 residues. Germline CDR1 reads SGHRS; CDR2 reads YFSETQ. V was clipped by 5 bases and J by 5 bases, with 11 bases between them. This chain's CDR3 is CASSTGINNSPLHF. In DNA form, the CDR3 reads TGCGCCAGCAGTACAGGGATAAATAATTCACCCCTCCACTTT.

CDR3 DNA: TGTGCCAGCAGTTTATCCGGGGGGTACGGGAGTTTGCCAGATACGCAGTATTTT. Translating it yields CASSLSGGYGSLPDTQYF. The chain links TRBV28 to TRBJ2-3, with TRBD2 matching 7 bases. Germline V gene sequence: CDR1 MDHEN, CDR2 SYDVKM. This CDR3 has 18 amino acids. The junction had 14 bases not matched to a gene; V was cut back by 1 base and J by 4 bases.

The chain couples TRBV6-6 to TRBJ1-6, with 8 bases identical to TRBD1. V dropped 7 bases and J dropped 8; count of bases not matched to a gene: 10. Germline CDR1 reads MNHNY; CDR2 reads SVGAGI (reference sequence). The CDR3 is 15 amino acids. The CDR3 loop is CASTLNTGGDSPLHF. CDR3 bases: TGTGCCAGCACCCTAAATACAGGGGGAGATTCACCCCTCCACTTT.

The CDR3 here is CASRGLAEETQYF. CDR3 nucleotides: TGTGCCAGTAGGGGACTAGCGGAAGAGACCCAGTACTTC. The genes are TRBV19 and TRBJ2-5, with TRBD2 matching over 11 bases. Germline V lookup: CDR1 LNHDA, CDR2 SQIVND (reference sequence). V lost 6 bases, J lost 3 bases, and 0 bases stayed unmatched. The CDR3 contains 13 residues.

This clone showed up just a few times. The chain combines TRBV5-5 with TRBJ1-4; unclear D gene. The CDR3 is 13 amino acids. Germline V gene lookup returns CDR1 SGHKS and CDR2 YYEKEE (reference sequence). With 0 bases removed from V and 7 bases from J, the gap between germline ends came to 7 bases. The CDR3 DNA reads as TGTGCCAGCAGCTTGGCCCCAACTGAAAAACTGTTTTTT. Translating gives CASSLAPTEKLFF.